This T cell receptor (beta chain) originates from a study of T cells in Graves' hyperthyroidism and ophthalmopathy. A patient was excluded if there was uncontrolled infection, other autoimmune disease, pregnancy or lactation. The study based diagnoses on clinical symptoms, serum thyroxine and TRAb, thyroid ultrasound and orbital computed tomography. The CDR3 is made up of 14 amino acids. Germline V gives CDR1 MNHEY, CDR2 SVGEGT. V was trimmed by 7 bases and J by 4 bases, leaving 16 bases between them. This clonotype was counted many times. What it recognizes is unknown. Study-level results: The model identified upcoming ophthalmopathy a median approximately six months ahead of onset.

RNA transcripts yielded amplified TCR beta CDR3 regions. Researchers ran a first-round RT-PCR on the TCR CDR3 using the HTBI primer set. TCRdb used MiXCR to reprocess the multiplex PCR reads, holding one entry per CDR3 protein. The sample holds some 500,000 distinct CDR3 sequences, roughly 25% seen once. The receptor was isolated from a woman aged 25 to 39 with Graves' ophthalmopathy. Specimen: blood. The rearrangement links TRBV6-2 or TRBV6-3 to TRBJ1-2; possibly TRBD1 for D (5 bases). CDR3 region: CASKDGRGLYGYTF. CDR3 sequence (DNA): TGTGCCAGCAAAGACGGACGGGGCCTCTATGGCTACACCTTC.